These 17 T cell receptor beta chains came from one sample sequenced in a study of cytomegalovirus exposure and HLA in healthy donors. Produced via immunoSEQ multiplex PCR; TCRdb's table is partial and in-frame only. The sample gives about 200,000 clones, about nine tenths of which show up once; about 2% is in the top ten. The specimen sequenced was PBMCs. The receptors here all came from a woman younger than 30 in good health and CMV-seropositive.

The chain links TRBV27 to TRBJ1-2; TRBD1 matches 9 bases. Germline trimming cut 5 bases from V and 6 bases from J; bases unmatched to any gene: 7. Per the germline V gene, CDR1 is MNHEY and CDR2 is SMNVEV (reference sequence). CDR3 length: 14 residues. The CDR3 DNA reads TGTGCCAGCAGTGATCCGGGACAGGGTCATGGCTACACCTTC. Encoded protein: CASSDPGQGHGYTF.

Regarding this clone: An end of the junction differs from the germline gene, which may be a read error. V usage is TRBV13 and J usage is TRBJ1-5, with D possibly matching TRBD1 (5 bases). Germline CDR1 PRHDT, CDR2 FYEKMQ (reference sequence). The CDR3 has 16 residues. The CDR3 DNA is TGTGCCAGCAGCCTAGGGGCCAGTTATAGCAATCAGCCCCAGCATTTT. It specifies CASSLGASYSNQPQHF. Variable domain in full (rest from reference TRBV13 and TRBJ1-5): AAGVIQSPRHLIKEKRETATLKCYPIPRHDTVYWYQQGPGQDPQFLISFYEKMQSDKGSIPDRFSAQQFSDYHSELNMSSLELGDSALYFCASSLGASYSNQPQHFGDGTRLSIL.

This chain links TRBV9 with TRBJ2-5; 9 nucleotides line up with TRBD2. Losses at the gene ends were 2 bases for V and 5 bases for J; bases not matched to a gene: 10. CDR1 is SGDLS and CDR2 is YYNGEE in the germline V gene. The CDR3 loop spans 16 amino acids. CDR3 loop: CASSVSLTSGGETQYF. The CDR3 DNA follows: TGTGCCAGCAGCGTTTCATTGACTAGCGGTGGGGAGACCCAGTACTTC.

This chain connects TRBV4-1 to TRBJ2-1; D not certain. This CDR3 has 14 residues. The V gene lost 4 bases and the J gene lost 5 bases, with 12 bases spanning the gap. The V gene's germline CDR1 is MGHRA and CDR2 YSYEKL. The CDR3 is CASSLPLLHNEQFF. DNA of the CDR3: TGCGCCAGCAGCCTCCCGCTACTCCACAATGAGCAGTTCTTC.

This clone came up once. The gene calls are TRBV6-4 and TRBJ2-1; TRBD2 matches at 7 bases. CDR3 length: 15 residues. The V segment lost 5 bases and the J segment 4 bases; nucleotides outside the gene matches: 8. CDR1 and CDR2 from the germline V gene are MRHNA and SNTAGT. CDR3 sequence (DNA): TGTGCCAGCAGTCCGGCACTAGCGCGATACAATGAGCAGTTCTTC. Its translation is CASSPALARYNEQFF.

This clone came up many times. V usage is TRBV4-2 and J usage is TRBJ2-1, with 10 bases that match TRBD2. Germline lookup yields CDR1 LGHNA and CDR2 YNFKEQ. With V trimmed by 0 bases and J by 8 bases, 4 bases remained unmatched. The length of the CDR3 is 15 residues. The CDR3 nucleotides are TGTGCCAGCAGCCAAGATGCTAGCGGGAGCGATGAGCAGTTCTTC. This encodes CASSQDASGSDEQFF.

The V gene is TRBV6-1, the J gene TRBJ1-1; the match to TRBD1 covers 9 bases. With V trimmed by 6 bases and J by 6 bases, 5 bases remained unmatched. The CDR3 is 13 amino acids. Germline V CDR1 and CDR2: MNHNS, SASEGT. The CDR3 is CASRWDRASEAFF. In nucleotides, the CDR3 is TGTGCCAGCAGATGGGACAGGGCGTCTGAAGCTTTCTTT.

Worth noting for this clone: This clone may be a read error of a much larger clone one base away. Additional DNA sequences in this sample encode the identical CDR3. This chain uses TRBV7-9 with TRBJ2-1; D call uncertain. The length of the CDR3 is 14 residues. Per the germline V gene, CDR1 is SEHNR and CDR2 is FQNEAQ (reference sequence). V was shortened by 2 bases and J by 0 bases, with 5 bases between the two germline ends. DNA of the CDR3: TGTGCCAGCAGCTTAACGAGCTCCTACAATGAGCAGTTCTTC. Its translation is CASSLTSSYNEQFF.

The chain couples TRBV6-5 to TRBJ1-1; 7 nucleotides agree with TRBD1. V was pared by 6 bases and J by 3 bases, with 1 base of the junction left unmatched. The CDR3 extends over 12 amino acids. Germline CDR1 is MNHEY and CDR2 is SVGAGI. CDR3 residues: CASRQGYTEAFF. For the CDR3, the DNA is TGTGCCAGCAGACAGGGGTACACTGAAGCTTTCTTT.

CDR3 sequence: CASSAPSRLHNEQFF. The CDR3 DNA is TGTGCCAGCAGCGCCCCTAGTAGACTCCATAATGAGCAGTTCTTC. The rearrangement uses TRBV9 and TRBJ2-1, with D hard to call. V was shortened by 3 bases and J by 7 bases, with 17 bases between the two germline ends. CDR1 SGDLS and CDR2 YYNGEE come from the germline V gene. There are 15 residues in the CDR3.

The rearrangement uses TRBV10-1 and TRBJ2-1, with TRBD2 identical over 7 bases. The V segment lost 0 bases and the J segment 6 bases; nucleotides outside the gene matches: 17. Germline CDR1 is WNHNN and CDR2 is SYGVQD (reference sequence). The CDR3 is made up of 19 amino acids. CDR3 amino acids: CASSESGSIIGLGANEQFF. The CDR3 bases are TGCGCCAGCAGTGAGTCTGGATCGATTATTGGACTAGGTGCCAATGAGCAGTTCTTC.

The genes are TRBV12-5 and TRBJ1-5; D unresolved. Looked up from germline, CDR1 is LGHNT and CDR2 is FRNRAP. Trimming took off 4 bases at V and 7 bases at J, with 11 bases between the two ends. There are 13 residues in the CDR3. The CDR3, as DNA: TGTGCTAGTGGTTCTGGTCTAGGCCAGCCCCAGCATTTT. This translates into CASGSGLGQPQHF.

V gene TRBV5-6 combines with J gene TRBJ2-6; a possible D gene is TRBD1 (5 bases). Germline values: CDR1 SGHDT, CDR2 YYEEEE. Trimming removed 6 bases at V and 1 base at J, with 14 bases between. This CDR3 region has 16 residues. The CDR3 sequence: CASTPKGESGANVLTF. The CDR3 DNA follows: TGTGCCAGCACCCCTAAAGGGGAATCTGGGGCCAACGTCCTGACTTTC.

This chain links TRBV28 with TRBJ2-1; 14 bases map to TRBD2. CDR1 and CDR2 (germline): MDHEN, SYDVKM. With 6 bases clipped from V and 8 bases from J, the junction kept 6 bases outside the gene matches. The CDR3 spans 15 residues. The CDR3 sequence is CASSGLAGGFDEQFF. CDR3 nucleotides: TGTGCCAGCAGCGGACTAGCGGGAGGTTTCGATGAGCAGTTCTTC.

The V call is TRBV27, the J call TRBJ2-6; maybe TRBD2 (5 bases). V was shortened by 3 bases and J by 0 bases, with 12 bases between the two germline ends. Germline V gene sequence: CDR1 MNHEY, CDR2 SMNVEV (reference sequence). The CDR3 extends over 17 amino acids. This CDR3 reads CASSFDITSSGANVLTF. DNA for the CDR3: TGTGCCAGCAGTTTCGACATAACTAGCTCTGGGGCCAACGTCCTGACTTTC.

The V call is TRBV6-1, the J call TRBJ1-5; D not certain. This CDR3 region has 14 residues. The V end lost 4 bases, the J end lost 5 bases, and 12 bases lay between the germline ends. From germline, CDR1 is MNHNS and CDR2 SASEGT. CDR3: CASSVRLTDQPQHF. Written as DNA, the CDR3 is TGTGCCAGCAGTGTGAGACTGACGGATCAGCCCCAGCATTTT.

The chain links TRBV18 to TRBJ2-7, with TRBD1 identical over 11 bases. J gave up 11 bases and V 3 bases, and 9 bases lay outside the gene matches. Germline loops: CDR1 KGHSH, CDR2 LQKENI. CDR3 size: 14 residues. The CDR3 reads CASSPGTGGRTKYF. DNA for the CDR3: TGTGCCAGCTCACCCGGGACAGGGGGTAGAACGAAGTACTTC.